Detailed here is one T cell receptor beta chain. Some clones are missing from TCRdb's copy, which holds only in-frame ones; the method was immunoSEQ multiplex PCR. The sample includes about 350,000 clones, more than 70% of them seen just once. Followed over time, Seattle patients had been enrolled while infection was active. The sample comes from a study of blood T cell repertoires in COVID-19. Trimming removed 3 bases at V and 4 bases at J, with 11 bases between. Looked up from germline, CDR1 is SGHRS and CDR2 is YFSETQ. The CDR3 spans 14 residues. The sequencing input was peripheral blood. The chain employs TRBV5-1 and TRBJ1-5, with D unclear. The TCR comes from a woman aged 55-75 years with COVID-19, enrolled during active disease. The CDR3 region has the DNA TGCGCCAGCAGCTACGACGGCGGAAATCAGCCCCAGCATTTT. This codes for CASSYDGGNQPQHF.